This record looks at one T cell receptor beta chain sequence and its context. This clone turned up a few times. Its binding antigen is unknown. Base qualities are not provided; no much larger clone lies one nucleotide away. Library prep was done by the immunoSEQ multiplex PCR assay. TCRdb re-hosts the immuneACCESS table, in-frame sequences only. Its copies lack some clones; in the studies checked, an unresolved V gene accounts for under half of them, and the cause for the rest is not known. This sample is represented by about 30,000 clones; around 79% of them were singletons. Of the sample, 1.1% falls within the top ten clones. The sample originates from a study of T cells in narcolepsy (dated by TCRdb to 2016 to 2018). As for the study more broadly: Patients with narcolepsy type 1 or type 2 (NT1, NT2) and healthy control donors were enrolled in the study. Autoreactive T cells targeting hypocretin neuron self-antigens (hypocretin, TRIB2) were sought in narcolepsy patients, and TCR Vbeta sequencing was used to track clonotypes in blood and CSF.

For TCR Vbeta sequencing, memory CD4+ T cells were sorted ex vivo from the peripheral blood of both healthy controls and narcolepsy patients. V loses 4 bases, J loses 7 bases, and the germline ends lie 14 bases apart. The CDR3 sequence holds 14 residues, the cysteine and phenylalanine included. Of all the DNA, just the CDR3 is kept, 42 bases in frame from base 1. Sequences LNHDA (CDR1) and SQIVND (CDR2) are obtained from the germline V gene (reference sequence). Study-level results and caveats: Numbers of sequenced blood memory CD4+ clonotypes were comparable, averaging approximately 42,000 in patients and about 33,000 in controls. According to the report, autoreactive clonotypes were detected serially in the blood of the same patients and of different patients, but not in healthy controls. HCRT-specific and TRIB2-specific autoreactive clonotypes were highlighted in plots that compared CD4+ T cell clonotypes in CSF versus blood from the same patient. No sequences matching autoreactive T cell clones were present in some of the blood memory CD4+ repertoires from patients and controls.

The chain joins TRBV19 to TRBJ2-1; the D gene cannot be named for sure. The sequence was obtained from a human donor with narcolepsy. The sequenced material came from CD45RA- memory CD4+ T cells from PBMCs. The cell subset or site label for this specimen denotes: memory T cells sorted ex vivo from peripheral blood. The DNA is as follows: TGTGCCAGTAGTAGCGTTTTTGCCGGGAATGAGCAGTTCTTC. Its protein is CASSSVFAGNEQFF.